One and the same sample provided the 12 T cell receptor beta chains below, sequenced in a study of radiation and T cells in renal cell carcinoma. Regarding time point: blood 4 weeks post-SBRT, at nephrectomy. Treatment meaning: 15 Gy SBRT to primary tumor, nephrectomy 4 weeks later. Data came from immunoSEQ multiplex PCR; TCRdb stores just in-frame clones and leaves some out. The profile covers around 140,000 clones, with 75% to 90% appearing a single time and less than 20% taken by the ten largest. The specimen was blood, collected from a patient whose treatment included radiotherapy and nephrectomy. Receptor source: a woman aged 45 to 65 with renal cell carcinoma.

The chain couples TRBV5-1 to TRBJ2-3, with 9 bases fitting TRBD1. V lost 4 bases and J lost 4; bases outside the gene matches: 4. The germline V gene encodes CDR1 SGHRS and CDR2 YFSETQ. This CDR3 comprises 14 residues. The DNA of the CDR3 is TGCGCCAGCAGCCCAGGGACAGGGTCAGATACGCAGTATTTT. Translated, it gives CASSPGTGSDTQYF.

J is TRBJ2-2 and V is TRBV7-6; unclear D gene. Germline V gives CDR1 SGHVS, CDR2 FNYEAQ. The CDR3 is 14 residues long. Trimming cost V 5 bases and J 2 bases, with 9 bases left between them. This CDR3 is CASSVYSNTGELFF. CDR3 sequence (DNA): TGTGCCAGCAGCGTTTACTCCAACACCGGGGAGCTGTTTTTT.

Comments on this clone: One end of the junction fails to match germline, which may point to a read error. The chain recombines TRBV29-1 with TRBJ2-1, with 12 bases that match TRBD2. Germline V lookup: CDR1 SQVTM, CDR2 ANQGSEA. CDR3 length: 15 residues. CDR3 sequence (DNA): TGCAGCGTAGAAGAGCTAGCGGGGGGGCCTGATGAGCAGTTCTTC. Protein: CSVEELAGGPDEQFF.

In this sample, this clone turned up a few times. The chain links TRBV4-1 to TRBJ1-4; no clear D gene. The length of the CDR3 is 15 residues. Germline V gives CDR1 MGHRA, CDR2 YSYEKL. Deletions cut 0 bases from V and 6 bases from J, with 11 bases between. The CDR3 loop is CASSQDPWADEKLFF. For the CDR3, the DNA is TGCGCCAGCAGCCAAGATCCCTGGGCGGATGAAAAACTGTTTTTT.

This clone was counted only a few times. V and J are TRBV7-9 and TRBJ2-7; perhaps TRBD1 as D (5 bases). Between the trimmed V and J ends, which lost 6 bases and 2 bases, there was a span of 11 bases. The CDR3 covers 13 residues. CDR1 and CDR2 (germline): SEHNR, FQNEAQ (reference sequence). The CDR3 DNA reads TGTGCCAGCAGTTCCTCGACAGCCTACGAGCAGTACTTC. This gives the protein CASSSSTAYEQYF. Combining the CDR3 with reference TRBV7-9 and TRBJ2-7 gives the whole variable domain DTGVSQNPRHKITKRGQNVTFRCDPISEHNRLYWYRQTLGQGPEFLTYFQNEAQLEKSRLLSDRFSAERPKGSFSTLEIQRTEQGDSAMYLCASSSSTAYEQYFGPGTRLTVT.

V gene TRBV5-1 combines with J gene TRBJ1-2, with D unresolved. V was trimmed by 4 bases and J by 5 bases, leaving 18 bases between them. There are 15 residues in the CDR3. Germline V CDR1 and CDR2: SGHRS, YFSETQ. For the CDR3, the DNA is TGCGCCAGCAGCCAATCCACCGGGTCCATATATGGCTACACCTTC. Translated: CASSQSTGSIYGYTF.

With respect to this clone: Other DNA sequences in the same sample also yield this CDR3. The CDR3 region is CASSVGWQETQYF. DNA for the CDR3: TGTGCCAGCAGCGTAGGGTGGCAAGAGACCCAGTACTTC. The chain has TRBV9 and TRBJ2-5; no clear D gene. Germline CDR1 and CDR2: SGDLS and YYNGEE. The CDR3 runs 13 residues. V shed 0 bases and J shed 2 bases, with 5 bases lying between them.

The chain links TRBV7-2 to TRBJ2-2; perhaps TRBD1 as D (5 bases). The CDR3 loop spans 13 amino acids. V was trimmed by 3 bases and J by 4 bases, leaving 6 bases between them. Germline CDR1 SGHTA, CDR2 FQGNSA. The CDR3 nucleotides are TGTGCCAGCAGCTTCAGGGCCACCGGGGAGCTGTTTTTT. Protein sequence: CASSFRATGELFF. Drawing the rest from reference TRBV7-2 and TRBJ2-2, the complete variable domain is GAGVSQSPSNKVTEKGKDVELRCDPISGHTALYWYRQSLGQGLEFLIYFQGNSAPDKSGLPSDRFSAERTGGSVSTLTIQRTQQEDSAVYLCASSFRATGELFFGEGSRLTVL.

The chain links TRBV28 to TRBJ2-3; 10 bases are a match to TRBD2. Looked up from germline, CDR1 is MDHEN and CDR2 is SYDVKM. The length of the CDR3 is 15 residues. The V and J ends lost 7 bases and 4 bases, in that order; junction bases with no gene match: 8. CDR3: CASTTSGRAPDTQYF. CDR3 sequence (DNA): TGTGCCAGCACCACGAGCGGGAGGGCCCCAGATACGCAGTATTTT.

J is TRBJ1-1 and V is TRBV19, with TRBD1 matching 7 bases. The CDR3 is 13 residues long. CDR1 and CDR2 (germline): LNHDA, SQIVND (reference sequence). V gave up 6 bases and J gave up 2 bases; unmatched junction bases: 3. The chain's CDR3 is CASRTGENTEAFF. In nucleotides, the CDR3 is TGTGCCAGTAGAACAGGGGAAAACACTGAAGCTTTCTTT.

The V and J genes are TRBV19 and TRBJ2-2, with D tentatively TRBD2 (6 bases). This CDR3 contains 13 residues. CDR1 is LNHDA and CDR2 is SQIVND in the germline V gene (reference sequence). V was clipped by 2 bases and J by 7 bases, with 8 bases between them. The CDR3 DNA reads as TGTGCCAGTAGTATACAGGAGGGCGGGGAGCTGTTTTTT. Protein: CASSIQEGGELFF.

The V call is TRBV7-2, the J call TRBJ1-2; D is unclear. CDR1 SGHTA and CDR2 FQGNSA come from the germline V gene. This CDR3 has 14 residues. V shed 2 bases and J shed 8 bases, with 15 bases lying between them. Written as DNA, the CDR3 is TGTGCCAGCAGCTTAAGTTGGAGGTCGGACGGCTACACCTTC. Amino acid sequence: CASSLSWRSDGYTF.